Sequencing of this T cell receptor (beta chain) was carried out in a study of T cells expressing NK-cell markers. Following a re-call of the 5' RACE reads, TCRdb has one entry per CDR3 protein and lacks DNA. The clone table shows about 150,000 distinct CDR3 sequences, with the ten largest holding 37%. This TCR was sampled from a woman between 50 and 59 years old in good health. The sequenced material came from blood T cells: a sorted CD56 or NKG2C T cell subset, CD4+ or CD8+ T cells, or bulk PBMC T cells (not recorded which).

CDR3 residues: CASSPKELAGGYHEQFF. The rearrangement joins TRBV5-1 to TRBJ2-1; with no DNA, the TCRdb D assignment of TRBD2 cannot be verified. Germline V CDR1 and CDR2: SGHRS, YFSETQ. CDR3 length: 17 amino acids.